Listed below are T cell receptor beta chains from one sample, sequenced in a study of blood T cell repertoires in COVID-19. The protocol was immunoSEQ multiplex PCR, while the TCRdb copy is restricted to in-frame clones and leaves out a portion. The repertoire holds hundreds of thousands of clones, with about 88% as singletons. Sample: peripheral blood. These TCRs come from a woman aged 60 to 75 with COVID-19, enrolled during active disease. CDR3s include the opening cysteine and the closing phenylalanine or tryptophan. The D gene is left open where the match is weak. A clone size is listed for some rows: how often the clone was seen (once, few, many), or a class if it is expanded.

size	V	J	D	CDR3	DNA
-	TRBV27	TRBJ1-1	TRBD1	CASSSRSGQGLNTEAFF	TGTGCCAGCAGTTCCCGATCGGGACAGGGATTGAACACTGAAGCTTTCTTT
-	TRBV30	TRBJ2-2	-	CAWSVWASNTGELFF	TGTGCCTGGAGTGTTTGGGCTTCGAACACCGGGGAGCTGTTTTTT
-	TRBV4-1	TRBJ1-2	-	CASSQVVWYGYTF	TGCGCCAGCAGCCAAGTAGTGTGGTATGGCTACACCTTC
-	TRBV4-1	TRBJ2-3	-	CASSHYGSDELSTDTQYF	TGCGCCAGCAGCCATTACGGTAGCGACGAGCTTAGCACAGATACGCAGTATTTT
-	TRBV3-1/TRBV3-2	TRBJ2-7	TRBD1	CASSQDAGTGAYEQYF	TGTGCCAGCAGCCAAGACGCCGGGACAGGGGCCTACGAGCAGTACTTC
-	TRBV19	TRBJ2-5	TRBD2	CASSITSALDETQYF	TGTGCCAGTAGTATTACTAGCGCTTTAGATGAGACCCAGTACTTC
-	TRBV5-6	TRBJ2-3	-	CASSARQSYTQYF	TGTGCCAGCAGCGCCCGACAGAGCTATACGCAGTATTTT
-	TRBV27	TRBJ1-2	-	CASSLSGGKPGYTF	TGTGCCAGCAGTTTATCTGGGGGCAAACCTGGCTACACCTTC
few	TRBV29-1	TRBJ1-3	-	CSVAVSSGNTIYF	TGCAGCGTGGCGGTGAGCTCTGGAAACACCATATATTTT
-	TRBV7-9	TRBJ2-5	TRBD2	CASSLSGGGKETQYF	TGTGCCAGCAGCCTCTCGGGGGGGGGCAAGGAGACCCAGTACTTC
-	TRBV7-8	TRBJ1-1	-	CASSLDRWLGTEAFF	TGTGCCAGCAGCCTAGACAGATGGTTGGGCACTGAAGCTTTCTTT
-	TRBV19	TRBJ2-1	-	CATRRGAEQFF	TGTGCCACCAGACGGGGGGCTGAGCAGTTCTTC
-	TRBV5-1	TRBJ1-1	-	CASSFPSTEAFF	TGCGCCAGCAGCTTTCCTTCCACTGAAGCTTTCTTT
-	TRBV29-1	TRBJ2-7	-	CSVARGLTYEQYF	TGCAGCGTCGCCAGGGGTTTGACCTACGAGCAGTACTTC
-	TRBV2	TRBJ2-5	TRBD2	CASSSGSGGETQYF	TGTGCCAGCAGTAGCGGGAGCGGGGGAGAGACCCAGTACTTC
-	TRBV10-3	TRBJ1-2	TRBD1	CAISESPGTGISNYGYTF	TGTGCCATCAGTGAGTCCCCAGGGACAGGCATTTCTAACTATGGCTACACCTTC
-	TRBV4-1	TRBJ1-2	TRBD1	CASSQDGRGQDGYTF	TGCGCCAGCAGCCAAGATGGCAGGGGGCAGGATGGCTACACCTTC
-	TRBV20-1	TRBJ1-5	TRBD1	CSASGPSTGGNQPQHF	TGCAGTGCTAGTGGGCCCTCGACAGGGGGCAATCAGCCCCAGCATTTT
-	TRBV19	TRBJ1-5	TRBD1	CASSISLTGVGDQPQHF	TGTGCCAGTAGTATATCCCTTACAGGGGTCGGGGATCAGCCCCAGCATTTT
-	TRBV3-1/TRBV3-2	TRBJ1-3	-	CASSRYYRTAGNTIYF	TGTGCCAGCAGCCGATACTACCGGACAGCTGGAAACACCATATATTTT
-	TRBV5-1	TRBJ2-7	TRBD1	CASSPTLGPGGYEQYF	TGCGCCAGCAGCCCCACACTGGGGCCAGGGGGCTACGAGCAGTACTTC
-	TRBV19	TRBJ1-1	-	CASSINAGPGDTEAFF	TGTGCCAGTAGTATTAATGCGGGGCCTGGGGACACTGAAGCTTTCTTT
once	TRBV18	TRBJ1-1	TRBD1	CASSPRQGGTEAFF	TGTGCCAGCTCACCACGGCAGGGGGGAACTGAAGCTTTCTTT
-	TRBV6-5	TRBJ1-2	TRBD1	CASSYGQVYGYTF	TGTGCCAGCAGTTATGGACAGGTTTATGGCTACACCTTC
once	TRBV9	TRBJ2-4	TRBD2	CASSAQLAGYIQYF	TGTGCCAGCAGCGCACAACTAGCGGGGTACATTCAGTACTTC
-	TRBV2	TRBJ1-5	-	CASMGGGNQPQHF	TGTGCCAGCATGGGAGGGGGCAATCAGCCCCAGCATTTT
-	TRBV2	TRBJ1-2	-	CASRNRDTYGYTF	TGTGCCAGCCGTAACCGGGACACCTATGGCTACACCTTC
-	TRBV3-1/TRBV3-2	TRBJ2-1	-	CASSQTGGLWQFF	TGTGCCAGCAGCCAAACGGGGGGCCTTTGGCAGTTCTTC
few	TRBV7-9	TRBJ1-6	TRBD1	CASSPPDRNNSPLHF	TGTGCCAGCAGCCCCCCGGACAGGAATAATTCACCCCTCCACTTT
-	TRBV6-5	TRBJ1-2	TRBD1	CASSPTGRSDGYTF	TGTGCCAGCAGCCCGACAGGGAGGTCCGATGGCTACACCTTC
-	TRBV18	TRBJ1-1	TRBD1	CASSPAGQGGPEAFF	TGTGCCAGCTCACCAGCCGGACAGGGCGGACCTGAAGCTTTCTTT
-	TRBV25-1	TRBJ2-1	-	CASSEVVSAGGNNEQFF	TGTGCCAGCAGTGAAGTTGTATCTGCAGGGGGGAACAATGAGCAGTTCTTC
-	TRBV18	TRBJ2-7	-	CASSLGGYEQYF	TGTGCCAGCTCACTCGGCGGCTACGAGCAGTACTTC
-	TRBV6-5	TRBJ1-1	-	CASAREAVGTEAFF	TGTGCCAGTGCTCGTGAAGCGGTGGGGACTGAAGCTTTCTTT
-	TRBV7-9	TRBJ2-7	TRBD1	CASSPGTGENYYEQYF	TGTGCCAGCAGCCCGGGGACAGGGGAGAACTACTACGAGCAGTACTTC
few	TRBV27	TRBJ2-5	TRBD1	CASSQGAGGKTQYF	TGTGCCAGCAGCCAGGGGGCAGGGGGAAAGACCCAGTACTTC
-	TRBV2	TRBJ2-5	-	CASRPGLDQETQYF	TGTGCCAGCCGACCTGGACTCGATCAAGAGACCCAGTACTTC
-	TRBV15	TRBJ1-2	-	CATSRDYAGAENYGYTF	TGTGCCACCAGCAGAGATTACGCGGGGGCAGAGAACTATGGCTACACCTTC
many	TRBV7-3	TRBJ1-2	-	CASSLTLQGEGYTF	TGTGCCAGCAGCTTAACGTTACAGGGAGAGGGCTACACCTTC
-	TRBV5-1	TRBJ1-2	-	CASSLGWGEGKYGYTF	TGCGCCAGCAGCCTCGGATGGGGTGAGGGAAAATATGGCTACACCTTC
once	TRBV29-1	TRBJ1-1	TRBD1	CSVEPGTAVPEAFF	TGCAGCGTTGAGCCCGGGACAGCTGTCCCTGAAGCTTTCTTT
-	TRBV3-1/TRBV3-2	TRBJ1-6	-	CASSQVPGTYSPLHF	TGTGCCAGCAGCCAAGTGCCAGGAACGTACTCACCCCTCCACTTT
-	TRBV4-2	TRBJ1-2	TRBD1	CASSQALKKRDSNYGYTF	TGTGCCAGCAGCCAAGCATTAAAGAAGAGGGACAGCAACTATGGCTACACCTTC
-	TRBV12-5	TRBJ2-1	-	CASGLVFGLPADNEQFF	TGTGCTAGTGGTTTGGTATTCGGGTTACCCGCCGACAATGAGCAGTTCTTC
-	TRBV10-3	TRBJ1-1	-	CAISDKSVEAFF	TGTGCCATCAGTGATAAGTCAGTTGAAGCTTTCTTT
-	TRBV7-9	TRBJ2-2	-	CASSLAYTGELFF	TGTGCCAGCAGCTTAGCCTACACCGGGGAGCTGTTTTTT
-	TRBV5-5	TRBJ2-3	TRBD2	CASSSAGANTDTQYF	TGTGCCAGCAGCTCAGCGGGGGCGAACACAGATACGCAGTATTTT
-	TRBV5-1	TRBJ1-1	-	CASSLVGMAGADTEAFF	TGCGCCAGCAGCTTGGTAGGTATGGCAGGGGCGGACACTGAAGCTTTCTTT
-	TRBV4-3	TRBJ1-1	-	CASSQVLSGVTEAFF	TGCGCCAGCAGCCAAGTTCTTTCAGGGGTCACTGAAGCTTTCTTT
-	TRBV5-1	TRBJ2-5	TRBD2	CASSTRGGFQETQYF	TGCGCCAGCAGCACCCGGGGGGGCTTTCAAGAGACCCAGTACTTC
-	TRBV6-2/TRBV6-3	TRBJ2-5	TRBD2	CASSYGLSSGGLGETQYF	TGTGCCAGCAGTTACGGGTTGTCTAGCGGGGGCCTGGGAGAGACCCAGTACTTC
once	TRBV7-9	TRBJ2-1	-	CASSLVGAGLDEQFF	TGTGCCAGCAGCTTAGTGGGGGCAGGGTTGGATGAGCAGTTCTTC
few	TRBV10-3	TRBJ1-2	-	CAIGREPDYGYTF	TGTGCCATCGGGCGGGAGCCGGACTATGGCTACACCTTC
-	TRBV5-8	TRBJ1-3	TRBD1	CASSSTQGSGGNTIYF	TGTGCCAGCAGCTCTACACAGGGGTCGGGTGGAAACACCATATATTTT
few	TRBV6-4	TRBJ2-5	TRBD1	CASSLNGEGAPKYF	TGTGCCAGCAGTCTCAACGGCGAGGGGGCCCCCAAGTACTTC
-	TRBV7-9	TRBJ1-5	TRBD1	CASSRWGQGTQPQHF	TGTGCCAGCAGCCGTTGGGGACAGGGGACTCAGCCCCAGCATTTT
-	TRBV13	TRBJ1-1	TRBD1	CASSHLGQRLNTEAFF	TGTGCCAGCAGCCACCTGGGACAGCGATTGAACACTGAAGCTTTCTTT